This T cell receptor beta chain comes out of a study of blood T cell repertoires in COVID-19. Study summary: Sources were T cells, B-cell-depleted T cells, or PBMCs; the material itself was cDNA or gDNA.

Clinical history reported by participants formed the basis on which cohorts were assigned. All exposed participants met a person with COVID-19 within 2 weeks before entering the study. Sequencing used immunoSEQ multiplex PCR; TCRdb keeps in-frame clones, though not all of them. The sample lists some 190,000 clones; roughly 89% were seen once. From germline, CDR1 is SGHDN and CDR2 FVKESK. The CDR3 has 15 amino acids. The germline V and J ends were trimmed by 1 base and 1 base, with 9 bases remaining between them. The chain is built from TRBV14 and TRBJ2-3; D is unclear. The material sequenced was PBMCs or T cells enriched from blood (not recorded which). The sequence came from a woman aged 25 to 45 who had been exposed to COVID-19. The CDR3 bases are TGTGCCAGCAGCCAAGGCGGATATCGCACAGATACGCAGTATTTT. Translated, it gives CASSQGGYRTDTQYF.